One sample yielded the 17 T cell receptor beta chains listed below, sequenced in a study of identical twins. TCRdb called the 5' RACE reads again in MiXCR, with one record for every CDR3 protein. The sample shows hundreds of thousands of distinct CDR3 sequences, approximately 9% of them seen only once. The same sample was also studied in work on yellow fever vaccine responses in identical twins.

Material: PBMCs. The receptors here all came from a woman under 30 in good health.

This clonotype was detected many times. This chain joins TRBV12-3 or TRBV12-4 and TRBJ2-5; D is possibly TRBD2 (6 bases). CDR3 length: 10 residues. V shed 8 bases and J shed 5 bases, with 6 bases lying between them. CDR3 DNA: TGTGCCAGCGGGAGGGAGACCCAGTACTTC. Its protein is CASGRETQYF.

This clonotype was observed a few times. The chain links TRBV7-2 to TRBJ2-3, with TRBD2 identical over 9 bases. The CDR3 runs to 15 residues. J lost 3 bases, V lost 3 bases, and 4 bases had no gene match. Germline loops: CDR1 SGHTA, CDR2 FQGNSA. CDR3 protein: CASSLSGGWTDTQYF. CDR3 coding DNA: TGTGCCAGCAGCTTGAGCGGGGGGTGGACAGATACGCAGTATTTT.

The V call is TRBV12-3 or TRBV12-4, the J call TRBJ2-5, with D maybe TRBD2 (6 bases). The CDR3 extends over 13 amino acids. The ends were cut back, 5 bases at V and 4 bases at J, with 11 bases in the middle. Here the CDR3 reads CASSAWDSETQYF. The CDR3 region has the DNA TGTGCCAGCAGTGCCTGGGACTCAGAGACCCAGTACTTC.

A few counts support this clonotype. The chain is built from TRBV20-1 and TRBJ1-1, with a possible D match to TRBD1 (5 bases). CDR1 is DFQATT and CDR2 is SNEGSKA in the germline V gene (reference sequence). This CDR3 region has 11 residues. V was pared by 6 bases and J by 7 bases, with 12 bases between. The CDR3 DNA is TGCAGTGCACCTCCAGGGCTTGAAGCTTTCTTT. This codes for CSAPPGLEAFF.

This clonotype was detected only a few times. This chain connects TRBV2 to TRBJ2-5; D is tentatively TRBD1 or TRBD2 (6 bases each). CDR3 length: 15 amino acids. Between the trimmed V and J ends, which lost 8 bases and 0 bases, there was a span of 16 bases. Germline CDR1 SNHLY, CDR2 FYNNEI. This CDR3 reads CASSTSGAYQETQYF. CDR3 in DNA: TGTGCCAGCTCAACCTCGGGGGCGTACCAAGAGACCCAGTACTTC.

This clonotype was seen a handful of times. The V call is TRBV12-3 or TRBV12-4, the J call TRBJ2-2, with D maybe TRBD1 (6 bases). The CDR3 spans 14 residues. Trimming cost V 3 bases and J 5 bases, with 10 bases left between them. The CDR3 sequence is CASSFWGPTGELFF. The CDR3, as DNA: TGTGCCAGCAGTTTCTGGGGGCCAACCGGGGAGCTGTTTTTT.

Concerning this clonotype: It is likely a read error, because the conserved phenylalanine at the end of the CDR3 is missing. The chain recombines TRBV6-5 with TRBJ2-5; D not resolved. The CDR3 runs to 12 residues. CDR1 and CDR2 (germline): MNHEY, SVGAGI. Between the trimmed V and J ends, which lost 4 bases and 2 bases, there was a span of 5 bases. In DNA form, the CDR3 reads TGTGCCAGCAGTTTTCCTCAAGAGACCCAGTACTAC. As protein: CASSFPQETQYY.

The chain uses TRBV20-1 and TRBJ2-1; 12 bases fit TRBD2. CDR1 DFQATT and CDR2 SNEGSKA come from the germline V gene (reference sequence). The CDR3 loop spans 18 amino acids. J was trimmed by 5 bases and V by 0 bases; bases with no gene match: 11. The CDR3 coding sequence is TGCAGTGCTAGAGATTCTAGCGGGAGGGCCAGGTCCGACAATGAGCAGTTCTTC. Translating it yields CSARDSSGRARSDNEQFF.

This clonotype was seen ten or more times. The chain joins TRBV29-1 to TRBJ2-7, with D tentatively TRBD1 or TRBD2 (5 bases each). The CDR3 is made up of 13 amino acids. V was trimmed by 2 bases and J by 2 bases, leaving 10 bases between them. Germline V lookup: CDR1 SQVTM, CDR2 ANQGSEA. The CDR3: CSVERDGPYEQYF. CDR3 coding DNA: TGCAGCGTTGAAAGGGACGGTCCCTACGAGCAGTACTTC.

This clonotype was observed a handful of times. In DNA, the CDR3 is TGTGCCAGCAGCCAAGAAGGTGCTAGCCGGGAGCAGTACTTC. Translated: CASSQEGASREQYF. This chain links TRBV14 with TRBJ2-7, with a tentative D call TRBD2 (5 bases). CDR3 length: 14 amino acids. Trimming took off 0 bases at V and 7 bases at J, with 13 bases between the two ends. CDR1 SGHDN and CDR2 FVKESK come from the germline V gene.

The chain carries TRBV11-2 and TRBJ2-3; D call uncertain. The CDR3 extends over 17 amino acids. Trimming pared 5 bases from V and 1 base from J, leaving 19 bases between. Germline CDR1 and CDR2: SGHAT and FQNNGV. The CDR3 protein is CASSLITTPIGTDTQYF. The CDR3 bases are TGTGCCAGCAGCCTAATAACAACACCTATCGGCACAGATACGCAGTATTTT.

This chain links TRBV29-1 with TRBJ2-7; D might be TRBD1 or TRBD2, each matching 5 bases. The germline V gene has CDR1 SQVTM and CDR2 ANQGSEA. The CDR3 is made up of 12 amino acids. V lost 1 base, J lost 2 bases, and 6 bases lay in between. This CDR3 reads CSVEGGPYEQYF. CDR3 coding DNA: TGCAGCGTTGAAGGGGGACCCTACGAGCAGTACTTC.

The sample holds a few counts of this clonotype. This chain links TRBV10-3 with TRBJ2-7; 8 bases align to TRBD2. Germline V CDR1 and CDR2: ENHRY, SYGVKD. The CDR3 is made up of 19 amino acids. V was pared by 8 bases and J by 3 bases, with 24 bases of the junction left unmatched. The CDR3 protein is CAIGMIKRIRTGGNYEQYF. The CDR3 nucleotides read TGTGCCATCGGTATGATTAAAAGGATCCGAACGGGAGGGAACTACGAGCAGTACTTC.

The chain is built from TRBV6-5 and TRBJ2-5, with D unclear. Trimming stripped 0 bases from V and 0 bases from J, with 5 bases between. The germline V gene encodes CDR1 MNHEY and CDR2 SVGAGI. The CDR3 length is 14 residues. The CDR3 bases are TGTGCCAGCAGTTACTCCCAATACCAAGAGACCCAGTACTTC. It encodes CASSYSQYQETQYF.

V usage is TRBV11-2 and J usage is TRBJ2-5; the D gene could be TRBD1 or TRBD2 (5 bases each). The CDR3 is 14 amino acids. V was cut by 5 bases and J by 1 base, with 11 bases left in between. Looked up from germline, CDR1 is SGHAT and CDR2 is FQNNGV. The CDR3 reads CASSGGWLQETQYF. CDR3 sequence (DNA): TGTGCCAGCAGCGGGGGTTGGCTCCAAGAGACCCAGTACTTC.

J is TRBJ2-1 and V is TRBV7-9; TRBD2 agrees at 8 bases. Germline CDR1 and CDR2: SEHNR and FQNEAQ (reference sequence). The CDR3 has 14 residues. Trimming removed 2 bases from V and 9 bases from J; junction bases left unmatched: 6. The CDR3 loop is CASSLPGLVFEQFF. Written as DNA, the CDR3 is TGTGCCAGCAGCTTACCGGGACTAGTATTTGAGCAGTTCTTC.

The V call is TRBV7-2, the J call TRBJ2-1; no reliable D call. Germline loops: CDR1 SGHTA, CDR2 FQGNSA. Deletions cut 1 base from V and 8 bases from J, with 18 bases between. CDR3 length equals 16 residues. The DNA for the CDR3 is TGTGCCAGCAGCTTAGGGGCCAGCACAGCCGCGGATGAGCAGTTCTTC. It specifies CASSLGASTAADEQFF.